This T cell receptor (beta chain) appears in the sequencing data of a study of blood T cell repertoires in COVID-19. This clone was counted a single time. The CDR3 covers 14 residues. CDR1 MNHNY and CDR2 SVGAGI come from the germline V gene (reference sequence). V was clipped by 2 bases and J by 0 bases, with 7 bases between them. Sequenced by immunoSEQ multiplex PCR; TCRdb stores in-frame clones only, minus some. The data contain roughly 190,000 clones, 70% to 90% of them singletons. The source is a man aged 55 to 70 with active or convalescent COVID-19. This chain joins TRBV6-6 and TRBJ1-1; unclear D gene. Sequenced: peripheral blood. As DNA, the CDR3 is TGTGCCAGCAGTTACACAGAAATGAACACTGAAGCTTTCTTT. This encodes CASSYTEMNTEAFF.